The rows below give T cell receptor beta chains drawn from one sample of a study of cytomegalovirus exposure and HLA in healthy donors. The method was immunoSEQ multiplex PCR; TCRdb's version includes in-frame clones alone and lacks a portion of them. The data contain around 150,000 clones, 60% to 80% of them singletons. Source material: PBMCs. The receptors were gathered from a woman aged 25 to 39 in good health and CMV-seronegative. CDR3s leave out the opening cysteine and the closing phenylalanine or tryptophan. D genes are given only for firm matches.

>NA|TRBV9|TRBJ1-1
ASSVFDRMNTEAF
>NA|TRBV10-1|TRBJ2-3
ASSEGLAPDTQY
>NA|TRBV10-1|TRBJ1-3
ASSDQGVSGNTIY
>NA|TRBV7-9|TRBJ1-2
ASSLEEGTGYT
>NA|TRBV6-6|TRBJ2-4
ASSPRRGPENIQY
>NA|TRBV6-1|TRBJ1-1
ASSSGSPGNTEAF
>TRBD1|TRBV19|TRBJ2-7
ASPKQGQGYEQY
>NA|TRBV2|TRBJ1-4
ASIRMRGFNEKLF
>TRBD1|TRBV18|TRBJ2-7
ASSPRQVQGAAYEQY
>TRBD2|TRBV5-4|TRBJ2-5
ASSFLAGGETQY